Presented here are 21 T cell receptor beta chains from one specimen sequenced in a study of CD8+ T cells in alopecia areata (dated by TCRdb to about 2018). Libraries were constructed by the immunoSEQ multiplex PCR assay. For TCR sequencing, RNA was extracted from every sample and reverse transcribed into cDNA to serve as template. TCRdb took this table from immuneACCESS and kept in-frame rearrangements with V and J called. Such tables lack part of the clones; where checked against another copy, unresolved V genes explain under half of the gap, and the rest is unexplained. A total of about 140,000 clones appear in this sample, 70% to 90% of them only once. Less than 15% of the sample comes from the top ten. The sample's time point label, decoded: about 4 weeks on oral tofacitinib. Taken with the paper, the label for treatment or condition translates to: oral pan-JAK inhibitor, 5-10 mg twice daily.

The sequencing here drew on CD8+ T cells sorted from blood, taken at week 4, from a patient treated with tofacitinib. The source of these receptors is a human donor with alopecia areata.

The CDR3 region has the DNA TGCAGCGTTGAACGGGCAGACTCTTCCTACGAGCAGTACTTC. Translation gives CSVERADSSYEQYF. This rearrangement joins TRBV29-1 to TRBJ2-7; D is uncertain. Trimming left V 2 bases short and J 1 base short, with 12 bases between. CDR3 length: 14 residues. Germline CDR1 is SQVTM and CDR2 is ANQGSEA.

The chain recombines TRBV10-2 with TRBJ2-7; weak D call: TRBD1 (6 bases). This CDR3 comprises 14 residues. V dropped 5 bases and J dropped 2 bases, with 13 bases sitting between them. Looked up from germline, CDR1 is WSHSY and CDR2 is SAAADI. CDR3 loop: CASSLQGPTYEQYF. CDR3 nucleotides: TGCGCCAGCAGTCTACAGGGACCCACCTACGAGCAGTACTTC.

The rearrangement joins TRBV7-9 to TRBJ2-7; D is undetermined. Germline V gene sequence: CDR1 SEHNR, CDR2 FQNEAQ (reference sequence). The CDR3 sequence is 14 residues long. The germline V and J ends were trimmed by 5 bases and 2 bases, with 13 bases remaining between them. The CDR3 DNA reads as TGTGCCAGCAGCCCGAAAGTCCCGGCCTACGAGCAGTACTTC. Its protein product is CASSPKVPAYEQYF.

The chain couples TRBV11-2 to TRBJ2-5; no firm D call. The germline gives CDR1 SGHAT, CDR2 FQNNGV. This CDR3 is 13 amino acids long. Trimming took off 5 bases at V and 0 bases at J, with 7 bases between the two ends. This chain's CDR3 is CASSPPYQETQYF. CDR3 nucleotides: TGTGCCAGCAGCCCCCCGTACCAAGAGACCCAGTACTTC.

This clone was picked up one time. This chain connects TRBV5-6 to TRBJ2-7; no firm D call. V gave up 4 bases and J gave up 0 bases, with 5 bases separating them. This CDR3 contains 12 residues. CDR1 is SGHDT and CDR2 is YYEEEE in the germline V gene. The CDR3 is CASSLSSYEQYF. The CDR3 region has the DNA TGTGCCAGCAGCCTCAGCTCCTACGAGCAGTACTTC. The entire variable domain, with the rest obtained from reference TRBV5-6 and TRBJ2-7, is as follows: DAGVTQSPTHLIKTRGQQVTLRCSPKSGHDTVSWYQQALGQGPQFIFQYYEEEERQRGNFPDRFSGHQFPNYSSELNVNALLLGDSALYLCASSLSSYEQYFGPGTRLTVT.

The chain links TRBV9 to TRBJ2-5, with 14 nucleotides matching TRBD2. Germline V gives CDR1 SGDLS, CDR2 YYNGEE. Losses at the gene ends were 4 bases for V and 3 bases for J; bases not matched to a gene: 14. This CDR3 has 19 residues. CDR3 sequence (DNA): TGTGCCAGCAGCCCTCACCCAGGACTAGCGGGAGGATTGGAAGAGACCCAGTACTTC. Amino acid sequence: CASSPHPGLAGGLEETQYF.

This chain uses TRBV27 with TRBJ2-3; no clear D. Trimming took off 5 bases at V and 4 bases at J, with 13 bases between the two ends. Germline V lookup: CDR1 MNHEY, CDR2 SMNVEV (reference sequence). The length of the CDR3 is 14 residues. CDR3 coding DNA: TGTGCCAGCAGTCAAGGGTATCTGGCAGATACGCAGTATTTT. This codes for CASSQGYLADTQYF.

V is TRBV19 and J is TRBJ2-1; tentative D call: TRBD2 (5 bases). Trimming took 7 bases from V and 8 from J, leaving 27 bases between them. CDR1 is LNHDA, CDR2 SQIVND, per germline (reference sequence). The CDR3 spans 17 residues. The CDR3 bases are TGTGCCAGTATGGGAGCAAAGTCCAGTAGTTCCTCTGATGAGCAGTTCTTC. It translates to CASMGAKSSSSSDEQFF.

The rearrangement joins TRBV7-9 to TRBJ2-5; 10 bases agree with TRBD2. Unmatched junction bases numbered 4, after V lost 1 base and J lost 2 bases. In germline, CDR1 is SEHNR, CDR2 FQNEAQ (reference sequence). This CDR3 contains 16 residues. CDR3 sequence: CASSLGTSGEQETQYF. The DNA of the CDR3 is TGTGCCAGCAGCTTAGGCACTAGCGGGGAACAAGAGACCCAGTACTTC.

This chain's CDR3 is CSVEQRDRVHEQYF. Written as DNA, the CDR3 is TGCAGCGTTGAACAGCGGGACAGGGTCCACGAGCAGTACTTC. This chain connects TRBV29-1 to TRBJ2-7; TRBD1 matches 9 bases. The ends lost 2 bases at V and 5 bases at J; junction bases unmatched: 7. Germline CDR1 SQVTM, CDR2 ANQGSEA. This CDR3 is built from 14 residues.

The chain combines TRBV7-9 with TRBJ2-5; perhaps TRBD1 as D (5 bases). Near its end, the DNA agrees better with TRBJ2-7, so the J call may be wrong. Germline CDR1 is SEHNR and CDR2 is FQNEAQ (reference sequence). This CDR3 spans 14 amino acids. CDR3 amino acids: CASSPPDRPSEQYF. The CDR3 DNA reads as TGTGCCAGCAGCCCTCCTGACAGACCCAGCGAGCAGTACTTC.

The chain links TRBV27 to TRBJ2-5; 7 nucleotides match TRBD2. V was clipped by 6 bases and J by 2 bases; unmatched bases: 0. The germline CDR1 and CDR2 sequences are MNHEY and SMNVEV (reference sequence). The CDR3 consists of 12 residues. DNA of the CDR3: TGTGCCAGCAGGGGGGGGCAAGAGACCCAGTACTTC. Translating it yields CASRGGQETQYF.

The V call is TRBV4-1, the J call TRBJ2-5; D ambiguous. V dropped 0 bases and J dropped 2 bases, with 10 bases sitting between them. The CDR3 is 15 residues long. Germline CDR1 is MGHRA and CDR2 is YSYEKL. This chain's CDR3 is CASSQDTPEQETQYF. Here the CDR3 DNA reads TGCGCCAGCAGCCAAGATACACCGGAGCAAGAGACCCAGTACTTC.

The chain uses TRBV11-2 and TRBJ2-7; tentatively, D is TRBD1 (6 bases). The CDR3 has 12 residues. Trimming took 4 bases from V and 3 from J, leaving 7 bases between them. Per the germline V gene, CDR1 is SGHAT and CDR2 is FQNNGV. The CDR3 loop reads CASSSDSYEQYF. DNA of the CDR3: TGTGCCAGCAGCTCGGACAGCTACGAGCAGTACTTC.

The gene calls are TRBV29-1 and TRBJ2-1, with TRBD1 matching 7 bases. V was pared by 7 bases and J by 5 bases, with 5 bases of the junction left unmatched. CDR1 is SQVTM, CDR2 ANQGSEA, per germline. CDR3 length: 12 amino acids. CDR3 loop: CSGRQGHNEQFF. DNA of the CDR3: TGCAGCGGTCGACAGGGTCACAATGAGCAGTTCTTC.

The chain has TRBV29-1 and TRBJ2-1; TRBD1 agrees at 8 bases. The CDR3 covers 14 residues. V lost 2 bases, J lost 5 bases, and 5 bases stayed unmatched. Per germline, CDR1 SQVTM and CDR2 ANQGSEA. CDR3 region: CSVETGGRDNEQFF. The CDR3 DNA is TGCAGCGTTGAAACAGGGGGTAGAGACAATGAGCAGTTCTTC.

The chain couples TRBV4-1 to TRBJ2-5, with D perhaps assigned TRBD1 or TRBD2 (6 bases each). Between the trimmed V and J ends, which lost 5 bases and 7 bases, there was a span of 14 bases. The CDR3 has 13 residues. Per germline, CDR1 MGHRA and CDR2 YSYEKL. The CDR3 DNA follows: TGCGCCAGCAGCGATACAGGGCGGGGGACCCAGTACTTC. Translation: CASSDTGRGTQYF.

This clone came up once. CDR3 amino acids: CASSQVPGLAGGYTGELFF. CDR3 DNA: TGCGCCAGCAGCCAAGTCCCCGGACTAGCGGGAGGATACACCGGGGAGCTGTTTTTT. The chain uses TRBV4-1 and TRBJ2-2; 14 bases line up with TRBD2. V dropped 1 base and J dropped 3; count of bases not matched to a gene: 7. There are 19 residues in the CDR3. The germline CDR1 and CDR2 sequences are MGHRA and YSYEKL.

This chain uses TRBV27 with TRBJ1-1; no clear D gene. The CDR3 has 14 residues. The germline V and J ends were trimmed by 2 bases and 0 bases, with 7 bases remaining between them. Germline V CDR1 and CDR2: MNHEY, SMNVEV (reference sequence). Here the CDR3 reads CASSLGQMNTEAFF. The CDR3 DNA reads TGTGCCAGCAGTTTAGGGCAGATGAACACTGAAGCTTTCTTT.

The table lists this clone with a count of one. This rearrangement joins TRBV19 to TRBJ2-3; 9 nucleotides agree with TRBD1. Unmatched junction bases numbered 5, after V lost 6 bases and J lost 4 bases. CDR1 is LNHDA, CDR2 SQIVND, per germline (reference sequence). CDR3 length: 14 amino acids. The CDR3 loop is CASSPGQGSDTQYF. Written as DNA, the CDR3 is TGTGCCAGTAGCCCGGGACAGGGCTCAGATACGCAGTATTTT.

Here the CDR3 DNA reads TGTGCCAGCAGTGGGGACAGTTGGGACTACGAGCAGTACTTC. Translation gives CASSGDSWDYEQYF. The chain recombines TRBV25-1 with TRBJ2-7; 7 bases are shared with TRBD1. Germline CDR1 MGHDK, CDR2 SYGVNS. The CDR3 is made up of 14 amino acids. The trim removed 4 bases at V and 3 bases at J, leaving 6 bases unmatched.